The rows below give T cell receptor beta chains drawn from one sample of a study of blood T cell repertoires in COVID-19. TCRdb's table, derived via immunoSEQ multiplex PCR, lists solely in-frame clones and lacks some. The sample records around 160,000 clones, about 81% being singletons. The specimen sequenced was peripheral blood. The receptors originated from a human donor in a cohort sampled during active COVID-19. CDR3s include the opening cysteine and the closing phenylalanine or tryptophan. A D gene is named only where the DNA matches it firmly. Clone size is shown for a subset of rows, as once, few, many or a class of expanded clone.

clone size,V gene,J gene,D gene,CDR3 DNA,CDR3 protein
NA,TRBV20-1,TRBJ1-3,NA,TGCAGTGCTAGAGATTATCCCGCCATATATTTT,CSARDYPAIYF
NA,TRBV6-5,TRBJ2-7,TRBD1,TGTGCCAGCACGCGACAGGGCTACGAGCAGTACTTC,CASTRQGYEQYF
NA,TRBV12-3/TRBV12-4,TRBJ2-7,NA,TGTGCCAGCAGTGTCCAGGGTAAGCTAGAGCAGTACTTC,CASSVQGKLEQYF
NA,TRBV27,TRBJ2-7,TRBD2,TGTGCCAGCAGTTTATCCTTAGCGGGGGGTCGCTACGAGCAGTACTTC,CASSLSLAGGRYEQYF
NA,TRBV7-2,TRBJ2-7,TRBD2,TGTGCCAGCAGCGCCGGACTAGCGGGTTACTACGAGCAGTACTTC,CASSAGLAGYYEQYF
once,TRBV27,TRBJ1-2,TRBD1,TGTGCCAGCAGTTTAGAGGGCAGGGGGAACGGCTACACCTTC,CASSLEGRGNGYTF
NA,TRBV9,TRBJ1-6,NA,TGTGCCAGCAGCGTCGGGGGTGAAAATTCACCCCTCCACTTT,CASSVGGENSPLHF
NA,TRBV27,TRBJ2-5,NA,TGTGCCAGCAGTTCCGATGGGAGAAGAGGAGAGACCCAGTACTTC,CASSSDGRRGETQYF
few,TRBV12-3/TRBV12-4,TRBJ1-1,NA,TGTGCCAGCAGCCCGACAGGCCTAATAGCTTTCTTT,CASSPTGLIAFF
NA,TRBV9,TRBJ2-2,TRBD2,TGTGCCAGCAGCCATTCTTCCGCTAGCGGGAGCGCTGCGAACACCGGGGAGCTGTTTTTT,CASSHSSASGSAANTGELFF
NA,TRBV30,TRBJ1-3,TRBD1,TGTGCCCGTTCCAGGGGGCCCTCTGGAAACACCATATATTTT,CARSRGPSGNTIYF
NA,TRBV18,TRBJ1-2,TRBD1,TGTGCCAGCTCACCACGAGGGACAGGGGCCGGCTACACCTTC,CASSPRGTGAGYTF
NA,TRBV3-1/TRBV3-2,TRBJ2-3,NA,TGTGCCAGCAGCCGGGAGACTGGGCAGGGCACAGATACGCAGTATTTT,CASSRETGQGTDTQYF
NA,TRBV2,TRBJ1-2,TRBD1,TGTGCCAGCAGCCCAGGGGGTCCCTATGGCTACACCTTC,CASSPGGPYGYTF
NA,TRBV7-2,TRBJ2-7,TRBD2,TGTGCCAGCAGCTTACTAGCGGGGGGCTCCTACGAGCAGTACTTC,CASSLLAGGSYEQYF
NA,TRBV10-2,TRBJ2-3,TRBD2,TGCGCCAGCAAACAGCGGGAGGTCCCAGATACGCAGTATTTT,CASKQREVPDTQYF
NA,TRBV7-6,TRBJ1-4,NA,TGTGCCAGCAGCTTGAGAACAGGGTCTACGAGTGGTAATGAAAAACTGTTTTTT,CASSLRTGSTSGNEKLFF
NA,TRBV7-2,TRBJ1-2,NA,TGTGCCAGCAGCCCCGGGACACCAGTACGGGGCTACACCTTC,CASSPGTPVRGYTF
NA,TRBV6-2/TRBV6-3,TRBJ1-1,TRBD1,TGTGCCAGCAGTCTGGACAGGTTGGGGAACACTGAAGCTTTCTTT,CASSLDRLGNTEAFF
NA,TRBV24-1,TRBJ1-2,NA,TGTGCCACCAGTGATTTTTCAGGGGATGGCTACACCTTC,CATSDFSGDGYTF
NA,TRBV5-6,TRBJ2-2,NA,TGTGCCAGCAGCCGGGGGTTTCCTCCGTACGGGGAGCTGTTTTTT,CASSRGFPPYGELFF
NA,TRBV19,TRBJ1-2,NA,TGTGCCAGTAGCGGGGGAGGGAGTCCCTATGGCTACACCTTC,CASSGGGSPYGYTF
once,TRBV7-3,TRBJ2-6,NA,TGTGCCAGCAGCTCGAGCCAAATAAAAGAGCACTCTGGGGCCAACGTCCTGACTTTC,CASSSSQIKEHSGANVLTF
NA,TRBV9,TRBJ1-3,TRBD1,TGTGCCAGCAGCCTCCGGACAGGGGGCGCGAGTGGAAACACCATATATTTT,CASSLRTGGASGNTIYF
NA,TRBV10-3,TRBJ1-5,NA,TGTGCCATCAAACCAGGGCTAGAGGGCAATCAGCCCCAGCATTTT,CAIKPGLEGNQPQHF
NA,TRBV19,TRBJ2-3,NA,TGTGCCAGTAGTAACCGGGAGAGATATGGTCCAGATACGCAGTATTTT,CASSNRERYGPDTQYF
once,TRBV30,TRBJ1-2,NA,TGTGCCTGGAGTGTACTGGTGGGGGCCAACTATGGCTACACCTTC,CAWSVLVGANYGYTF
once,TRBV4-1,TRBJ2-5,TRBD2,TGCGCCAGCAGCGACCCTCAGCGGGGGAGCCAAGAGACCCAGTACTTC,CASSDPQRGSQETQYF
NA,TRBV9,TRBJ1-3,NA,TGTGCCAGCAGCGCGGGACAACCCCCTCTCTCTGGAAACACCATATATTTT,CASSAGQPPLSGNTIYF
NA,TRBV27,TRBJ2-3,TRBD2,TGTGCCAGCAGTTTACGTGGGACTAGCGGGGGGAATCGAGGGGATACGCAGTATTTT,CASSLRGTSGGNRGDTQYF
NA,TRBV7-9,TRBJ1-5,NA,TGTGCCAGCAGCCCGGACTCTTCGCCCCAGCATTTT,CASSPDSSPQHF
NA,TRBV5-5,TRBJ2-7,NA,TGTGCCAGCAGCTTGTTCCAGTTCGAGCAGTACTTC,CASSLFQFEQYF
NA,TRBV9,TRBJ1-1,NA,TGTGCCAGCAGCTTTAACACAGGGAACACTGAAGCTTTCTTT,CASSFNTGNTEAFF
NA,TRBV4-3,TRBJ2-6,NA,TGCGCCAGCAGCCAAGGAGGCACTGGGGCCAACGTCCTGACTTTC,CASSQGGTGANVLTF
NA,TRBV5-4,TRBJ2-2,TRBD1,TGTGCCAGCAGCCAGGGGGACAGGGGAGGCACCGGGGAGCTGTTTTTT,CASSQGDRGGTGELFF
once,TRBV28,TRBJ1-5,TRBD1,TGTGCCAGCAGTTCGACAGGACAGGGCGGTCAGCCCCAGCATTTT,CASSSTGQGGQPQHF
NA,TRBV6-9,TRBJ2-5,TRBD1,TGTGCCAGCAGTTATGCACAGGGGCCGAAGACCCAGTACTTC,CASSYAQGPKTQYF
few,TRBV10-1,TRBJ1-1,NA,TGCGCCAGCAGTGACAGAAACACTGAAGCTTTCTTT,CASSDRNTEAFF
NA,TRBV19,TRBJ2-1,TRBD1,TGTGCCAGTAGTATAGTTGGGACAGTATACAATGAGCAGTTCTTC,CASSIVGTVYNEQFF
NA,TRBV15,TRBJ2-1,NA,TGTGCCACCAGCAAAGGGCAGGGGGGAAGCGTGGAGGTCTTC,CATSKGQGGSVEVF
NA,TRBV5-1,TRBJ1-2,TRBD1,TGCGCCAGCAGCTTGGGTCCGGGACAGGGAGACTATGGCTACACCTTC,CASSLGPGQGDYGYTF
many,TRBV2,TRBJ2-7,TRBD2,TGTGCCAGCAGCTTACTAGCGGGAGCTGGTGTATACGAGCAGTACTTC,CASSLLAGAGVYEQYF
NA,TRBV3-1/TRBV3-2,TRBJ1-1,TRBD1,TGTGCCAGCAGCCAAGGGGGGACAGCGAACACTGAAGCTTTCTTT,CASSQGGTANTEAFF
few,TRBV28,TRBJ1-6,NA,TGTGCCACCAGCAGCTCCTATAATTCACCCCTCCACTTT,CATSSSYNSPLHF
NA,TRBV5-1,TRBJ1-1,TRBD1,TGCGCCAGCAGCTCAGGGACGGACAGGGACACTGAAGCTTTCTTT,CASSSGTDRDTEAFF
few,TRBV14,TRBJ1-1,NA,TGTGCCAGCAGCCCGGGGGGGACTGATAAAGCTTTCTTT,CASSPGGTDKAFF
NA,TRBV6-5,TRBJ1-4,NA,TGTGCCAGCAGGCGGAGCGCAACTAATGAAAAACTGTTTTTT,CASRRSATNEKLFF
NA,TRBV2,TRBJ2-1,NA,TGTGCCAGCAGTGCCCTAGCTGGATCCTACAATGAGCAGTTCTTC,CASSALAGSYNEQFF
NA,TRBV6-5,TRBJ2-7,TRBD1,TGTGCCAGCAGTTACCGGACAGGGGCCTACGAGCAGTACTTC,CASSYRTGAYEQYF
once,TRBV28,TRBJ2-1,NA,TGTGCCAGCAGCGAAACAGGGAAGCAGTTCTTC,CASSETGKQFF
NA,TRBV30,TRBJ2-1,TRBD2,TGTGCCTGGAGTCTGACTAGCGGGAGATCAAATGAGCAGTTCTTC,CAWSLTSGRSNEQFF
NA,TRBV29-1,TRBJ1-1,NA,TGCAGCGTTGTAATGAACACTGAAGCTTTCTTT,CSVVMNTEAFF
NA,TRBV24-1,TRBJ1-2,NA,TGTGCCACCAGTGATCCTAATGCAGGTGGCTACACCTTC,CATSDPNAGGYTF
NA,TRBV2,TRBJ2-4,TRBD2,TGTGCCAGCAGTGCGGGGGGGGCCAAAAACATTCAGTACTTC,CASSAGGAKNIQYF
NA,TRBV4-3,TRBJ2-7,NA,TGCGCCAGCAGCCAAGCTCCCGGTCCTCCCTACGAGCAGTACTTC,CASSQAPGPPYEQYF
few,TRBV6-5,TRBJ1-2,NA,TGTGCCAGCAGTTACGGGGGGAAGGATGTTAACTATGGCTACACCTTC,CASSYGGKDVNYGYTF
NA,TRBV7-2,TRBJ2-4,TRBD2,TGTGCCAGCAGCCTGGGACTAGCGGGGGGGGAAAACATTCAGTACTTC,CASSLGLAGGENIQYF
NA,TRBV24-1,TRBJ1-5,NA,TGTGCCACCAGTGATCCGCAATATCGACAGGAGAGCAATCAGCCCCAGCATTTT,CATSDPQYRQESNQPQHF
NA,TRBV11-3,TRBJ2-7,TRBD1,TGTGCCAGCAGCTTATCGCAGGGGGAAGCCTACGAGCAGTACTTC,CASSLSQGEAYEQYF
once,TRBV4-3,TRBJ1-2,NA,TGCGCCAGCAGCAAGGGAGACTATGGCTACACCTTC,CASSKGDYGYTF